Reported below is one TCR beta chain. This specimen belongs to a study of blood T cell repertoires in COVID-19. The wider study: Some COVID-19 samples were acute and others convalescent; all came from the United States, Italy and Spain.

Trimming cost V 4 bases and J 2 bases; bases outside gene matches: 11. Germline CDR1 reads SGDLS; CDR2 reads YYNGEE. The CDR3 runs to 16 residues. Original processing notes: Amplification with reference gene primers provided the estimates of nucleated cell counts. The table came from immunoSEQ multiplex PCR; TCRdb's copy has only in-frame clones and leaves some out. Clone size and the V and J calls come from that table; the DNA yielded D and trimming. The sample contains roughly 190,000 clones, roughly nine tenths of which appear only once. The receptor was derived from a woman in her 30s who had recovered from COVID-19. The chain links TRBV9 to TRBJ1-1; TRBD1 matches 7 bases. Specimen: PBMCs or T cells enriched from blood (not recorded which). The DNA for the CDR3 is TGTGCCAGCAGCTCGACAGGGCATCCTATTAACACTGAAGCTTTCTTT. The encoded protein is CASSSTGHPINTEAFF.